This T cell receptor (beta chain) came from a study of shared clonotypes between healthy human individuals (TCRdb year 2020). Regarding the complete study: The cohort comprised a couple of women and a few men aged 18 to 49 years. For each donor, CD4 naive and CD4 memory were each given three plates, CD8 naive was given two plates, and CD8 memory was given one plate. Blood TCR repertoires of four to six healthy adults were deeply sequenced to estimate repertoire size and the extent of clonotype sharing between individuals. Different laboratories and diverse techniques were used to prepare libraries and sequence TCR repertoires, to increase sequencing depth and limit assay-specific biases. Per donor, leukapheresis produced somewhere between about 0.8 and 9 billion PBMCs.

The paper as a whole reports these results and caveats: Incomplete sequencing was indicated by rarefaction of sorted-subset datasets, despite the large sequencing depth. The genetic and exposure-history diversity represented was limited by the small number of donors. Based on pairwise subsampling, the degree of clonotype sharing among donors was expected to be affected by sequencing depth. Sampling was limited to blood, and TCR repertoires in tissue likely differ from TCR repertoires in blood. Compared with non-shared clonotypes, clonotypes shared by all four sorted-subset donors had higher generation probabilities. Estimated clonotype richness was generally larger for naive than for memory subsets. Around 5.4% of naive CD4, 3.5% of naive CD8, approximately 2% of memory CD4, and 0.35% to 0.4% of memory CD8 clonotypes were shared across a few donors.

Note on this clone: Its antigen has not been determined. Base qualities are not recorded, but no much larger clone differs from it by a single base.

CD8 naive samples were CD45RO-negative cells positively selected for CCR7, giving a CD45RA+CCR7+ population that excluded TemRA cells. Donors were healthy HIV-negative adults with no recently reported acute infections or vaccinations. All donors were Caucasian adults living in Nashville, Tennessee, USA. Blood was obtained by leukapheresis, after which PBMCs were separated by Ficoll-Histopaque density gradient centrifugation and cryopreserved in liquid nitrogen vapor phase. Purity and quantity of every magnetically sorted T cell population were checked by analytical flow cytometry. Genomic DNA was isolated from each sorted fraction and quantified by UV absorbance on a Nanodrop 2000c. Using the deep immunoSEQ assay, TCR CDR3 regions were amplified from genomic DNA by multiplex PCR. For each cell subset, the extracted genomic DNA was distributed evenly across all wells of several immunoSEQ 96-well plates, and each plate served as one replicate. For sorted subsets, each replicate PCR was loaded with about 0.2 ug genomic DNA, equivalent to 30,000 or so T cell genomes. Purified libraries were quantified with a Qubit 3.0 fluorometer, sized on a Bioanalyzer 2100, and re-quantified with the KAPA Library Quantification kit. Every immunoSEQ 96-well plate was sequenced on a dedicated single-read 150-cycle Illumina NextSeq 550 flow cell. For the original study's pipeline: Because the immunoSEQ output included only junctional sequences and no quality scores, the filtering could not be the same as the filtering used for full-length reads. To assign V/J genes and CDR3, sequences were annotated using PyIR, a Python wrapper for IgBLAST v1.9, with IMGT germline references. Any read was removed if the V/J assignment was weak (E-value above 1e-6), the CDR3 was missing, or the read contained stop codons, out-of-frame junctions, or ambiguous translated residues. V3J clonotypes were defined as sequences sharing an identical inferred V gene, J gene, and CDR3 amino acid sequence. Percentage overlap between repertoires was computed as shared unique clonotypes divided by the size of the smaller repertoire. Three approaches were used to assess repertoire richness: RTK rarefaction, the Chao1 estimator, and Recon v2.1 estimates of unobserved clonotypes. Generation probabilities were computed with OLGA for all TCRbeta clonotypes obtained by the gDNA method from four donors. Imported from immuneACCESS, the table was reduced by TCRdb to in-frame sequences with V and J called. These copies leave out some clones; in studies compared against another copy, an unresolved V gene accounts for under half, and the cause of the remainder is not known. V and J calls and clone size are as listed in that table; D and trimming were resolved from the DNA. Across this sample there are about 2.2 million clones, with over 85% seen only once. The ten largest clonotypes hold about 1.7% of the sample.

At the junction V is shortened by 4 bases and J by 2 bases; bases outside the gene matches: 10. The CDR3 runs 16 amino acids, cysteine and phenylalanine included. Just CDR3 DNA is preserved here, 48 bases in frame from base 1. CDR1 SNHLY and CDR2 FYNNEI were looked up in the germline V gene. Sequenced: naive CD8+ T cells from PBMCs. What the cell subset or site label conveys for this sample: CD45RA+CCR7+. The sequence links TRBV2 to TRBJ2-7; 8 bases in the middle match TRBD1. The TCR sequence derives from a man between 18 and 35 years old in good health. Some clones in this sample may be carry-over from other donors' samples. The CDR3 has the sequence CASSGFHRGATYEQYF. DNA sequence: TGTGCCAGCAGTGGTTTCCACAGGGGGGCAACCTACGAGCAGTACTTC.